The 32 T cell receptor beta chains below were found in one sample sequenced in a study of Graves' ophthalmopathy and Graves' hyperthyroidism. RNA transcripts provided the template for amplifying TCR beta CDR3 regions. The authors performed first-round RT-PCR with HTBI primers and then a second-round multiplex PCR. From the multiplex PCR reads, TCRdb called clonotypes with MiXCR, one entry per CDR3 protein. The sample yields a few hundred thousand distinct CDR3 sequences, 15% to 20% seen once. Sequences were obtained from peripheral blood. The source of these receptors is a woman in her late teens or twenties with Graves' ophthalmopathy.

This clonotype appeared many times. V is TRBV6-2 or TRBV6-3 and J is TRBJ1-5; TRBD1 aligns across 7 bases. The CDR3 is made up of 19 amino acids. The germline V gene encodes CDR1 MNHEY and CDR2 SVGEGT. J was trimmed by 4 bases and V by 2 bases; bases with no gene match: 17. CDR3 protein: CASSYPGTAKGIWNQPQHF. As DNA, the CDR3 is TGTGCCAGCAGTTACCCGGGGACAGCTAAGGGAATATGGAATCAGCCCCAGCATTTT.

This chain links TRBV6-1 with TRBJ2-7, with 7 bases aligning to TRBD1. CDR1 and CDR2 from the germline V gene are MNHNS and SASEGT. With 5 bases clipped from V and 3 bases from J, the junction kept 7 bases outside the gene matches. CDR3 size: 14 residues. CDR3 protein: CASSLPGQIYEQYF. In DNA form, the CDR3 reads TGTGCCAGCAGTCTTCCGGGACAGATCTACGAGCAGTACTTC.

In this sample, this clonotype turned up many times. The CDR3 DNA reads TGTGCCAGCAGCCCATTCTACGGGGGGGGTTGGGAGACCCAGTACTTC. Protein sequence: CASSPFYGGGWETQYF. The J gene is TRBJ2-5, the V gene TRBV7-2; 8 bases line up with TRBD2. This CDR3 is 16 amino acids long. V shed 5 bases, J shed 5 bases, and the junction held 13 bases outside the gene matches. CDR1 and CDR2 (germline): SGHTA, FQGNSA.

This clonotype was counted many times. The V and J genes are TRBV27 and TRBJ2-6; D unresolved. The CDR3 covers 16 residues. The V end was cut by 3 bases, the J end by 0 bases, with 9 bases between. The germline V gene encodes CDR1 MNHEY and CDR2 SMNVEV (reference sequence). CDR3 in amino acids: CASSFVLSSGANVLTF. Here the CDR3 DNA reads TGTGCCAGCAGTTTCGTCCTCAGCTCTGGGGCCAACGTCCTGACTTTC.

This clonotype was seen many times. This chain links TRBV12-3 or TRBV12-4 with TRBJ1-3, with 10 positions matching TRBD1. The CDR3 runs to 14 residues. V was clipped by 6 bases and J by 4 bases; unmatched bases: 3. DNA for the CDR3: TGTGCCAGCAGGGGACAGGGGACGGGAAACACCATATATTTT. Amino acid sequence: CASRGQGTGNTIYF.

Many counts were recorded for this clonotype. This sequence joins TRBV6-2 or TRBV6-3 and TRBJ1-1; no clear D. In germline, CDR1 is MNHEY, CDR2 SVGEGT. V lost 7 bases, J lost 4 bases, and 13 bases lay in between. The CDR3 covers 13 residues. This CDR3 is CASTRPRGTEAFF. The CDR3 bases are TGTGCCAGCACTCGTCCCCGTGGCACTGAAGCTTTCTTT.

This clonotype was seen at least ten times. The chain carries TRBV24-1 and TRBJ1-5, with D unclear. With 1 base removed from V and 0 bases from J, the gap between germline ends came to 9 bases. Germline V gene sequence: CDR1 KGHDR, CDR2 SFDVKD. The CDR3 consists of 16 residues. The CDR3 sequence is CATSDFGVYSNQPQHF. Here the CDR3 DNA reads TGTGCCACCAGTGATTTTGGTGTGTATAGCAATCAGCCCCAGCATTTT.

This clonotype came up many times. The chain couples TRBV20-1 to TRBJ1-6; possibly TRBD1 for D (5 bases). V was cut by 3 bases and J by 3 bases, with 12 bases left in between. Germline values: CDR1 DFQATT, CDR2 SNEGSKA (reference sequence). The CDR3 contains 15 residues. The CDR3 protein is CSASETGFYNSPLHF. The CDR3 DNA follows: TGCAGTGCTAGCGAAACAGGATTCTATAATTCACCCCTCCACTTT.

This clonotype has a count of ten or more. The chain is built from TRBV27 and TRBJ2-7; 7 nucleotides line up with TRBD1. The V gene end was trimmed by 8 bases and the J gene end by 4 bases; junction bases not matched to a gene: 11. The V gene's germline CDR1 is MNHEY and CDR2 SMNVEV (reference sequence). This CDR3 has 14 residues. This CDR3 reads CASPTGVIPYEQYF. The CDR3 coding sequence is TGTGCCAGCCCTACAGGGGTAATACCTTACGAGCAGTACTTC.

This clonotype was recorded many times. The V call is TRBV12-3 or TRBV12-4, the J call TRBJ2-5; the D gene is possibly TRBD1 (6 bases). Trimming took 3 bases from V and 5 from J, leaving 19 bases between them. This CDR3 has 16 amino acids. The CDR3 DNA is TGTGCCAGCAGTTTCATGGCGTCAGGGGCTATGGAGACCCAGTACTTC. Amino acid sequence: CASSFMASGAMETQYF.

This clonotype was detected many times. The chain employs TRBV19 and TRBJ1-1; D call uncertain. CDR1 and CDR2 from the germline V gene are LNHDA and SQIVND (reference sequence). The CDR3 runs 13 residues. Trimming shortened V by 4 bases and J by 6 bases, and 12 bases separated the two germline ends. CDR3 in DNA: TGTGCCAGTAGTACAGGCTTTCCCCCTGAAGCTTTCTTT. This gives the protein CASSTGFPPEAFF.

This sequence joins TRBV20-1 and TRBJ1-5, with 9 bases that match TRBD1. V shed 5 bases and J 1 base; nucleotides not matched to a gene: 9. The germline V gene has CDR1 DFQATT and CDR2 SNEGSKA (reference sequence). The length of the CDR3 is 16 residues. The CDR3 spells CSAHTTGGGSNQPQHF. The CDR3 DNA reads as TGCAGTGCTCACACGACAGGGGGAGGAAGCAATCAGCCCCAGCATTTT.

The chain recombines TRBV29-1 with TRBJ2-5; D is unresolved. The CDR3 is 13 residues long. The germline gives CDR1 SQVTM, CDR2 ANQGSEA. The germline V and J ends were trimmed by 2 bases and 0 bases, with 7 bases remaining between them. This CDR3 is CSVEWTNQETQYF. The CDR3 DNA is TGCAGCGTTGAATGGACCAACCAAGAGACCCAGTACTTC.

This clonotype has at least ten counts. The chain is built from TRBV9 and TRBJ2-7; D is unclear. This CDR3 spans 14 amino acids. Germline V gene lookup returns CDR1 SGDLS and CDR2 YYNGEE. Trimming took off 0 bases at V and 2 bases at J, with 9 bases between the two ends. This CDR3 reads CASSVGRPPYEQYF. In DNA, the CDR3 is TGTGCCAGCAGCGTAGGCAGGCCCCCCTACGAGCAGTACTTC.

This clonotype was seen repeatedly, ten times or more. The rearrangement joins TRBV30 to TRBJ1-1; no firm D call. Germline CDR1 reads GTSNPN; CDR2 reads SVGIG (reference sequence). Between the trimmed V and J ends, which lost 3 bases and 0 bases, there was a span of 5 bases. CDR3 size: 12 residues. DNA of the CDR3: TGTGCCTGGAGGGCAATGAACACTGAAGCTTTCTTT. Encoded protein: CAWRAMNTEAFF.

This chain joins TRBV11-2 and TRBJ1-5; D is ambiguous. This CDR3 is 16 amino acids long. Trimming took off 1 base at V and 0 bases at J, with 10 bases between the two ends. Per the germline V gene, CDR1 is SGHAT and CDR2 is FQNNGV. The CDR3 region is CASSLGHGDSNQPQHF. The CDR3, as DNA: TGTGCCAGCAGCTTAGGTCACGGGGATAGCAATCAGCCCCAGCATTTT.

The sample holds many counts of this clonotype. The V call is TRBV9, the J call TRBJ1-1; 8 positions agree with TRBD1. Germline V gene lookup returns CDR1 SGDLS and CDR2 YYNGEE. The CDR3 totals 16 residues. V shed 4 bases, J shed 0 bases, and the junction held 8 bases outside the gene matches. The CDR3 spells CASSYRDRPLNTEAFF. As DNA, the CDR3 is TGTGCCAGCAGCTATAGGGACAGGCCATTGAACACTGAAGCTTTCTTT.

This clonotype was recorded at least ten times. The rearrangement links TRBV11-2 to TRBJ1-2; no clear D gene. Per germline, CDR1 SGHAT and CDR2 FQNNGV. This CDR3 has 15 amino acids. The germline V and J ends were trimmed by 5 bases and 2 bases, with 15 bases remaining between them. The CDR3 nucleotides are TGTGCCAGCAGCGCCCCGTCGGCTGGAAACTATGGCTACACCTTC. It codes for CASSAPSAGNYGYTF.

V is TRBV29-1 and J is TRBJ2-4, with no clear D. CDR3 length equals 16 residues. Germline lookup yields CDR1 SQVTM and CDR2 ANQGSEA. Trimming removed 4 bases from V and 1 base from J, with 17 bases in between. Here the CDR3 DNA reads TGCAGCGTTGCGATTTGGCACCTCCAGGCCAAAAACATTCAGTACTTC. Its protein product is CSVAIWHLQAKNIQYF. Together with reference TRBV29-1 and TRBJ2-4, the CDR3 gives the full variable domain: SAVISQKPSRDICQRGTSLTIQCQVDSQVTMMFWYRQQPGQSLTLIATANQGSEATYESGFVIDKFPISRPNLTFSTLTVSNMSPEDSSIYLCSVAIWHLQAKNIQYFGAGTRLSVL.

This clonotype was seen repeatedly, ten times or more. The chain links TRBV20-1 to TRBJ2-5; maybe TRBD1 (5 bases). CDR3 length: 14 residues. V shed 0 bases and J shed 4 bases, with 12 bases lying between them. Germline lookup yields CDR1 DFQATT and CDR2 SNEGSKA (reference sequence). The CDR3 here is CSAREGVTRETQYF. Here the CDR3 DNA reads TGCAGTGCTAGAGAAGGGGTTACAAGAGAGACCCAGTACTTC.

V is TRBV6-2 or TRBV6-3 and J is TRBJ2-7; D may be TRBD1 (5 bases). Germline CDR1 and CDR2: MNHEY and SVGEGT. V was trimmed by 6 bases and J by 5 bases, leaving 14 bases between them. This CDR3 spans 13 amino acids. The DNA for the CDR3 is TGTGCCAGCAGGCCAGGGTCCAGTGACGAGCAGTACTTC. It codes for CASRPGSSDEQYF.

This clonotype was seen at least ten times. Written as DNA, the CDR3 is TGTGCCAGCAGTCCTCGGGCTAGCGTCAAAAACATTCAGTACTTC. Its translation: CASSPRASVKNIQYF. The gene calls are TRBV3-1 and TRBJ2-4; the D gene is possibly TRBD2 (6 bases). Germline V gene lookup returns CDR1 LGHDT and CDR2 YNNKEL (reference sequence). The CDR3 extends over 15 amino acids. Trimming stripped 6 bases from V and 3 bases from J, with 15 bases between.

This clonotype was counted ten times or more. The chain joins TRBV7-2 to TRBJ2-7; D remains unclear. The CDR3 runs to 13 residues. V lost 5 bases to trimming and J lost 7 bases, with 15 bases between them. CDR1 and CDR2 from the germline V gene are SGHTA and FQGNSA. The CDR3 sequence: CASSPRSWGEQYF. The CDR3, as DNA: TGTGCCAGCAGCCCGCGGAGTTGGGGAGAGCAGTACTTC.

This clonotype was recorded at least ten times. This sequence joins TRBV5-1 and TRBJ1-5; the D is unclear. Per germline, CDR1 SGHRS and CDR2 YFSETQ. Trimming removed 5 bases at V and 1 base at J, with 10 bases between. The CDR3 extends over 14 amino acids. Written as DNA, the CDR3 is TGCGCCAGCAGTGCCGGCGGAAGCAATCAGCCCCAGCATTTT. This codes for CASSAGGSNQPQHF.

This clonotype was detected ten times or more. The chain combines TRBV28 with TRBJ2-7, with a possible D match to TRBD2 (6 bases). This CDR3 has 14 residues. Per the germline V gene, CDR1 is MDHEN and CDR2 is SYDVKM. Trimming left V 8 bases short and J 0 bases short, with 14 bases between. Written as DNA, the CDR3 is TGTGCCAGCCGGGGGAGTCACGCCTCCTACGAGCAGTACTTC. It yields the protein CASRGSHASYEQYF. Based on the CDR3 plus reference TRBV28 and TRBJ2-7, the full variable domain is DVKVTQSSRYLVKRTGEKVFLECVQDMDHENMFWYRQDPGLGLRLIYFSYDVKMKEKGDIPEGYSVSREKKERFSLILESASTNQTSMYLCASRGSHASYEQYFGPGTRLTVT.

This clonotype was recorded at least ten times. The chain carries TRBV2 and TRBJ1-1, with D perhaps TRBD1 (6 bases). CDR1 SNHLY and CDR2 FYNNEI come from the germline V gene. CDR3 length equals 14 residues. Trimming cost V 5 bases and J 6 bases, with 16 bases left between them. The CDR3 loop is CASSPTTGSPEAFF. The CDR3 DNA is TGTGCCAGCAGTCCGACCACAGGGAGCCCTGAAGCTTTCTTT.

This clonotype was seen many times. The chain employs TRBV5-1 and TRBJ2-5; TRBD2 matches at 11 bases. CDR1 SGHRS and CDR2 YFSETQ come from the germline V gene. Unmatched junction bases numbered 4, after V lost 4 bases and J lost 2 bases. The CDR3 consists of 15 residues. As DNA, the CDR3 is TGCGCCAGCAGCGCCCGACTAGCGGGACAAGAGACCCAGTACTTC. It translates to CASSARLAGQETQYF.

This clonotype was seen a few times. The V and J genes are TRBV2 and TRBJ2-7; D unclear. The germline V and J ends were trimmed by 2 bases and 0 bases, with 14 bases remaining between them. The CDR3 is made up of 16 amino acids. CDR1 and CDR2 (germline): SNHLY, FYNNEI. The CDR3 coding sequence is TGTGCCAGCAGTGAATACGACTCCACGAGCTCCTACGAGCAGTACTTC. It specifies CASSEYDSTSSYEQYF.

This clonotype has at least ten counts. The chain combines TRBV6-2 or TRBV6-3 with TRBJ1-6; D might be TRBD1 (5 bases). This CDR3 region has 14 residues. Germline CDR1 and CDR2: MNHEY and SVGEGT. Trimming removed 7 bases at V and 8 bases at J, with 15 bases between. The CDR3 nucleotides are TGTGCCAGCAATCCCCAGGGAATGCATTCACCCCTCCACTTT. This codes for CASNPQGMHSPLHF.

This clonotype was recorded at least ten times. The chain couples TRBV28 to TRBJ2-7, with D perhaps TRBD1 or TRBD2 (5 bases each). Germline V CDR1 and CDR2: MDHEN, SYDVKM. The CDR3 extends over 13 amino acids. The ends were cut back, 7 bases at V and 1 base at J, with 11 bases in the middle. CDR3 residues: CASKVGRSYEQYF. The CDR3 DNA follows: TGTGCCAGCAAGGTGGGACGATCCTACGAGCAGTACTTC.

V gene TRBV6-5 combines with J gene TRBJ1-5, with D possibly TRBD1 on 5 matching bases. Trimming cost V 0 bases and J 4 bases, with 10 bases left between them. Germline assignment: CDR1 MNHEY and CDR2 SVGAGI. The CDR3 length is 15 residues. The CDR3 loop is CASSYSRGSNQPQHF. CDR3 coding DNA: TGTGCCAGCAGTTACTCTAGGGGTTCGAATCAGCCCCAGCATTTT.

This clonotype has more than one count but fewer than ten. The rearrangement joins TRBV5-1 to TRBJ2-2, with 15 nucleotides matching TRBD2. This CDR3 is built from 17 residues. CDR1 is SGHRS and CDR2 is YFSETQ in the germline V gene. V was clipped by 6 bases and J by 6 bases; unmatched bases: 9. The DNA of the CDR3 is TGCGCCAGCACCAGGACTAGCGGGAGGGCCCTCTCCGGGGAGCTGTTTTTT. Residues: CASTRTSGRALSGELFF. The full variable domain, in which reference TRBV5-1 and TRBJ2-2 provide the parts outside the CDR3, is KAGVTQTPRYLIKTRGQQVTLSCSPISGHRSVSWYQQTPGQGLQFLFEYFSETQRNKGNFPGRFSGRQFSNSRSEMNVSTLELGDSALYLCASTRTSGRALSGELFFGEGSRLTVL.